This TCR beta chain was sequenced in a study of molecular identifiers for immune sequencing clone quantification. General study points: Naive cells had under 1% of molecules in clones above 20 RNA copies, effectors over 99%.

Source material for naive CD8 libraries was about 20,000 to 1,100,000 sorted cells, with 10%, 30% or 50% RNA. Sorted naive CD8 T cells were those defined as CD8+CD4-CCR7+CD45RA+. MiXCR, applied by TCRdb to the PCR reads, yields one record per CDR3 protein. The sample holds some 650,000 distinct CDR3 sequences, 20% seen once. The CDR3 spans 15 residues. Deletions cut 0 bases from V and 0 bases from J, with 8 bases between. The V gene's germline CDR1 is MGHRA and CDR2 YSYEKL. This clonotype appeared many times. Its target is unknown. The sequence came from a human donor in good health. Some libraries in this study had Jurkat cell RNA spiked in. The sequencing sample was made of naive CD8+ T cells from blood, with Jurkat cell RNA spiked in. This sample's subset: FACS-sorted CD8+CD4-CCR7+CD45RA+ naive T cells. The gene calls are TRBV4-1 and TRBJ1-1; D remains unclear. Here the CDR3 DNA reads TGCGCCAGCAGCCAAGACGAAGGTTTGAACACTGAAGCTTTCTTT. It is translated as CASSQDEGLNTEAFF.